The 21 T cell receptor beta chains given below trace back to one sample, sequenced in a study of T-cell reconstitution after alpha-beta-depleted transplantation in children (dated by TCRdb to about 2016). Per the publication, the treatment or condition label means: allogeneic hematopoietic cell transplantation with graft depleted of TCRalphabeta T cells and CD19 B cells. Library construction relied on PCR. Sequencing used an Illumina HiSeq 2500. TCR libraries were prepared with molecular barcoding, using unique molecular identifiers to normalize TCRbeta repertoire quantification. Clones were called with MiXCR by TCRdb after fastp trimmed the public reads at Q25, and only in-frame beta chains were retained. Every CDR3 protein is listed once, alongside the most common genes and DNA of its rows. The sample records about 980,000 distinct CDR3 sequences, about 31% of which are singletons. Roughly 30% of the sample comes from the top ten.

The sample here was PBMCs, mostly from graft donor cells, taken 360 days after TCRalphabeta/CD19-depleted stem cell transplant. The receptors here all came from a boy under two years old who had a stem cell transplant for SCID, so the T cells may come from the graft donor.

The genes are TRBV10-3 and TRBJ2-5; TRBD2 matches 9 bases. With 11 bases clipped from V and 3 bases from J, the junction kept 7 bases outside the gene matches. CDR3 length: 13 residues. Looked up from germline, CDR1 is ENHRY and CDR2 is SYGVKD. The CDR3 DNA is TGTGCCGTCGCGGGGGGGCTAAAAGAGACCCAGTACTTC. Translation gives CAVAGGLKETQYF.

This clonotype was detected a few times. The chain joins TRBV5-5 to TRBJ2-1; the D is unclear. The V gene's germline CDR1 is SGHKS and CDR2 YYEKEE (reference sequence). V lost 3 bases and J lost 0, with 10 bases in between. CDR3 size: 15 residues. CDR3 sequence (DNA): TGTGCCAGCAGCTCTAAGCAAAACTCCTACAATGAGCAGTTCTTC. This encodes CASSSKQNSYNEQFF.

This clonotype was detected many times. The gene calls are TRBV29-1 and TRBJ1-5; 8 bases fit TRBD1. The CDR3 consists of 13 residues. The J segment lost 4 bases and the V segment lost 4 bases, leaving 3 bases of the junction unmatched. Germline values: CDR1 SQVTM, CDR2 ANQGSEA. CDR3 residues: CSVGRDRNQPQHF. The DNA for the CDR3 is TGCAGCGTTGGCCGGGACAGGAATCAGCCCCAGCATTTT.

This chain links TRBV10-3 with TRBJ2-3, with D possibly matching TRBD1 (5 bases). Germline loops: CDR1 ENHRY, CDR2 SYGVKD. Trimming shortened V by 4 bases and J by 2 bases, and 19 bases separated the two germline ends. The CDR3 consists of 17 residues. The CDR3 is CAISVDIGEWATDTQYF. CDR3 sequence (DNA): TGTGCCATCAGTGTTGATATAGGGGAATGGGCCACAGATACGCAGTATTTT.

CDR3 DNA sequence: TGCAGTGCTAGCTTCGACGCCTACTCCTACGAGCAGTACTTC. As protein: CSASFDAYSYEQYF. This chain joins TRBV20-1 and TRBJ2-7; D is uncertain. V lost 3 bases to trimming and J lost 0 bases, with 12 bases between them. Germline lookup yields CDR1 DFQATT and CDR2 SNEGSKA (reference sequence). The CDR3 consists of 14 residues.

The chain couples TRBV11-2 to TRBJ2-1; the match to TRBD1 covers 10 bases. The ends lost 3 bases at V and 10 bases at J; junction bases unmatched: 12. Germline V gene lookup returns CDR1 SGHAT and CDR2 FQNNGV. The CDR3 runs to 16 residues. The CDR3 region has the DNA TGTGCCAGCAGCTTGGATAATTGGGACAGGGGCGGGGAGCAGTTCTTC. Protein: CASSLDNWDRGGEQFF.

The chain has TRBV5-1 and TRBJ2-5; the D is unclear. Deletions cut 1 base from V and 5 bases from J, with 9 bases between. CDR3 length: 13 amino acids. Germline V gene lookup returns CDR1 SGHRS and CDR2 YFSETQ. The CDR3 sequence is CASSLRIRETQYF. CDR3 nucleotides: TGCGCCAGCAGCTTGCGAATTAGGGAGACCCAGTACTTC.

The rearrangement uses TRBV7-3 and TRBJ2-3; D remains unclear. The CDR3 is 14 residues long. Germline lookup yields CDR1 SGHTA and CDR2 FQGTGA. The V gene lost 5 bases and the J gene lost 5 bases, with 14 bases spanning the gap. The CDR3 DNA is TGTGCCAGCAGCGGGCAGGTACGAGGAGATACGCAGTATTTT. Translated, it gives CASSGQVRGDTQYF.

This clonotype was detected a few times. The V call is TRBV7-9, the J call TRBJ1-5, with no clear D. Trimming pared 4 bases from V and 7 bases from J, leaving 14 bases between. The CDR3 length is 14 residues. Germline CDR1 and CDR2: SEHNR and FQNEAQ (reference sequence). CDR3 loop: CASSSLQPGQPQHF. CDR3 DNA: TGTGCCAGCAGCTCCCTCCAACCCGGGCAGCCCCAGCATTTT.

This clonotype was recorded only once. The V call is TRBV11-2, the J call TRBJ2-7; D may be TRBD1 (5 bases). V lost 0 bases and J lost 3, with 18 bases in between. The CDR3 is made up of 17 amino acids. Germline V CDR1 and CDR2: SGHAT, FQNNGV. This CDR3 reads CASSLDSLQGSYYEQYF. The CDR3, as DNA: TGTGCCAGCAGCTTAGACTCCTTGCAGGGAAGCTACTACGAGCAGTACTTC.

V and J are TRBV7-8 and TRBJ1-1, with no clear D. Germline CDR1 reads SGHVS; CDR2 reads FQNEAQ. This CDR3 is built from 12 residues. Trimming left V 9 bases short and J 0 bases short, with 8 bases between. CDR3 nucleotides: TGTGCCAGTGCTTCATTGAACACTGAAGCTTTCTTT. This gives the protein CASASLNTEAFF. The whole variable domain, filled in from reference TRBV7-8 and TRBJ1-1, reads GAGVSQSPRYKVAKRGQDVALRCDPISGHVSLFWYQQALGQGPEFLTYFQNEAQLDKSGLPSDRFFAERPEGSVSTLKIQRTQQEDSAVYLCASASLNTEAFFGQGTRLTVV.

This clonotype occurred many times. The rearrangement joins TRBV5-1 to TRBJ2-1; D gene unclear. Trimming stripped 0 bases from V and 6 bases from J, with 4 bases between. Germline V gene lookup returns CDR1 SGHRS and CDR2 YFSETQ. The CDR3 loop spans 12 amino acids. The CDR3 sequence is CASSLVVNEQFF. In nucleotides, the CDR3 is TGCGCCAGCAGCTTGGTGGTCAATGAGCAGTTCTTC.

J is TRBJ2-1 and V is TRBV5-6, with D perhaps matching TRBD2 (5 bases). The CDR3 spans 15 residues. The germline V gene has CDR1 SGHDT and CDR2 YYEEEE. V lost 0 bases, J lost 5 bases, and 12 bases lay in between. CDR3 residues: CASSLVPGTHNEQFF. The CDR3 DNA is TGTGCCAGCAGCTTGGTGCCGGGAACCCACAATGAGCAGTTCTTC.

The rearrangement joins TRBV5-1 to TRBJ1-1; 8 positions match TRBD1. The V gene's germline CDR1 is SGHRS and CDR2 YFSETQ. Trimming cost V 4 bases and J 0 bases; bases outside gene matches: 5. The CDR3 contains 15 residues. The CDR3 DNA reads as TGCGCCAGCAGCCCGGACAGGGCCATGAACACTGAAGCTTTCTTT. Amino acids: CASSPDRAMNTEAFF.

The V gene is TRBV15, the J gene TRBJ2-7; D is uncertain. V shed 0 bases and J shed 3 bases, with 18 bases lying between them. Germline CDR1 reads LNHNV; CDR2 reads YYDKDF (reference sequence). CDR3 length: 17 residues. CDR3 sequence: CATSRDSPNLGYYEQYF. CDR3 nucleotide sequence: TGTGCCACCAGCAGAGATTCTCCGAATCTTGGTTACTACGAGCAGTACTTC.

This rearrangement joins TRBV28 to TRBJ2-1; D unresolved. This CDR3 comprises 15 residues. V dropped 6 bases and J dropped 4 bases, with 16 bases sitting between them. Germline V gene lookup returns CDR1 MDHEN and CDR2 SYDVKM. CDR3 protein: CASRRRPSPYNEQFF. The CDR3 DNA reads TGTGCCAGCAGACGTAGACCTTCCCCTTACAATGAGCAGTTCTTC.

CDR3 nucleotides: TGTGCCAGCTCAGGATCAGGGGATGCCTATGGCTACACCTTC. Its translation is CASSGSGDAYGYTF. This chain uses TRBV18 with TRBJ1-2; tentative D call: TRBD1 (6 bases). The germline gives CDR1 KGHSH, CDR2 LQKENI. Trimming removed 5 bases from V and 4 bases from J, with 14 bases in between. This CDR3 contains 14 residues. The full variable domain, completed using reference TRBV18 and TRBJ1-2, is NAGVMQNPRHLVRRRGQEARLRCSPMKGHSHVYWYRQLPEEGLKFMVYLQKENIIDESGMPKERFSAEFPKEGPSILRIQQVVRGDSAAYFCASSGSGDAYGYTFGSGTRLTVV.

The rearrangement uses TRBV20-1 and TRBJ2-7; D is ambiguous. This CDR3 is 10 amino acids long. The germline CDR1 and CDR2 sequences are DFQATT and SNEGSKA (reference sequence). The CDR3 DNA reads TGCAGCCCTGCCCTCTACGAGCAGTACTTC. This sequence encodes CSPALYEQYF.

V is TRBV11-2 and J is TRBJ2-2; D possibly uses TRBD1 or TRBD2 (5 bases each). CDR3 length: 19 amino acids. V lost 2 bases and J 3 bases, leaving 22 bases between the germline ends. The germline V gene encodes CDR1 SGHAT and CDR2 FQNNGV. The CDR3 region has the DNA TGTGCCAGCAGCTTAAGACGACTTCGACAGCGGCCCGACACCGGGGAGCTGTTTTTT. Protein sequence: CASSLRRLRQRPDTGELFF.

CDR3 coding DNA: TGTGCCAGCAGCTTAATTAAGAGCGCTGGGGCCAACGTCCTGACTTTC. Protein product: CASSLIKSAGANVLTF. This sequence joins TRBV7-9 and TRBJ2-6; D gene ambiguous. The CDR3 runs 16 residues. Trimming shortened V by 2 bases and J by 2 bases, and 10 bases separated the two germline ends. CDR1 is SEHNR, CDR2 FQNEAQ, per germline (reference sequence).

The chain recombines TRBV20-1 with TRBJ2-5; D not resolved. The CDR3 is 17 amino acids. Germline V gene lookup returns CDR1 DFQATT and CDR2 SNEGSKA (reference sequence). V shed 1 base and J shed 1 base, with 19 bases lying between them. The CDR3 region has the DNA TGCAGTGCTAGAGGTCTTCCACTCAATGCCCTCCAAGAGACCCAGTACTTC. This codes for CSARGLPLNALQETQYF.